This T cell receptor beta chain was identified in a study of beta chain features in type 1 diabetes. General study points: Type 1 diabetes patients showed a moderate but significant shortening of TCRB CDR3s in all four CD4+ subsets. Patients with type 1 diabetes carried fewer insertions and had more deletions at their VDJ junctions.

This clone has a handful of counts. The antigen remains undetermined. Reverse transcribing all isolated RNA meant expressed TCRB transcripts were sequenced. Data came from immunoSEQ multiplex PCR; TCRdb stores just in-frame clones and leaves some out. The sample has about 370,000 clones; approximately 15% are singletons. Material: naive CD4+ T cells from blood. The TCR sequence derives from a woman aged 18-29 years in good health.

In nucleotides, the CDR3 is TGTGCCAGCAGCCAAACAGGGGTAGGAACAGATACGCAGTATTTT. It yields the protein CASSQTGVGTDTQYF. The chain joins TRBV7-2 to TRBJ2-3; 7 bases are a match to TRBD1. After removal of 5 bases from V and 3 bases from J, the junction contained 8 bases not matched to a gene. Germline-derived CDR1 and CDR2 are SGHTA and FQGNSA. The CDR3 extends over 15 amino acids.